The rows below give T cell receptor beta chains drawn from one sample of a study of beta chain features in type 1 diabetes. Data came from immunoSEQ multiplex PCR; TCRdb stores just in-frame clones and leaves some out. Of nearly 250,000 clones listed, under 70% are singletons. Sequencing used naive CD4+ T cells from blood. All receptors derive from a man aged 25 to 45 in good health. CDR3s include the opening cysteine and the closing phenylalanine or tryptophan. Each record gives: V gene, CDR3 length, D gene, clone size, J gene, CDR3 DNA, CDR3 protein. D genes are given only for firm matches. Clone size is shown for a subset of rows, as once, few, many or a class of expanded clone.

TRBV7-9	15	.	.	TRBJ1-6	TGTGCCAGCAGCTCCGGGACGGAGAGGAGAGCACCCCTCCACTTT	CASSSGTERRAPLHF
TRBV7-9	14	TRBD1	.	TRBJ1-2	TGTGCCAGCAGTTCCGGGACAGGTGACTATGGCTACACCTTC	CASSSGTGDYGYTF
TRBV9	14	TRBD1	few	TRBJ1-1	TGTGCCAGCAGCGCCTCCGGGACAGGGGGAGGCGATTTCTTT	CASSASGTGGGDFF
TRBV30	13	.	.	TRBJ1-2	TGTGCCGTAAGACAGGAGTCCGTGAGGGGCTACACCTTC	CAVRQESVRGYTF
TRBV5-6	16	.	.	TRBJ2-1	TGTGCCAGCAGCTTGTGGGGACCGTTATCCTACAATGAGCAGTTCTTC	CASSLWGPLSYNEQFF
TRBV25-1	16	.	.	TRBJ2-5	TGTGCCAGCAGTGAACCCCAGCGGTACTCACAAGAGACCCAGTACTTC	CASSEPQRYSQETQYF
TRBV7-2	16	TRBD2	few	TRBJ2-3	TGTGCCAGCAGCTTTTCTAGCGGGAAGAGCACAGATACGCAGTATTTT	CASSFSSGKSTDTQYF
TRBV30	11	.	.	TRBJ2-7	TGTGCCTGGACCGCAGGCTACGAGCAGTACTTC	CAWTAGYEQYF
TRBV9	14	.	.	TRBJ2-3	TGTGCCAGCAGCCCCAATAGCGCCACAGATACGCAGTATTTT	CASSPNSATDTQYF
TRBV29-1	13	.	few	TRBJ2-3	TGCAGCGTACCTATGGGGGCCGGGGATACGCAGTATTTT	CSVPMGAGDTQYF
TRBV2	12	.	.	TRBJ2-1	TGTGCCAGCAGTGAAACTAGCAATGAGCAGTTCTTC	CASSETSNEQFF
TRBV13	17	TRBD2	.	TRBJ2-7	TGTGCCAGCAGCTTGGGACTAGCGGGAGGTCGCTCCTACGAGCAGTACTTC	CASSLGLAGGRSYEQYF
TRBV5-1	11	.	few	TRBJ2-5	TGCGCCAGCAGCTCGGGGGAGACCCAGTACTTC	CASSSGETQYF
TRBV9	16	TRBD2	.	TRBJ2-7	TGTGCCAGCAGCGTAGAATCTAGCGGGATCTCCTACGAGCAGTACTTC	CASSVESSGISYEQYF
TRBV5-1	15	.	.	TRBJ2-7	TGCGCCAGCAGCTTCGAGGCCGGGAGCGCCTACGAGCAGTACTTC	CASSFEAGSAYEQYF
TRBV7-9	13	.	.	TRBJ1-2	TGTGCCAGCAGCTTACTTCCCGGGGAGAGCTACACCTTC	CASSLLPGESYTF
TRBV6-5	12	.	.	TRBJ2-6	TGTGCCACCGGAGCTGGGGCCAACGTCCTGACTTTC	CATGAGANVLTF
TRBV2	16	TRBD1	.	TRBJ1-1	TGTGCCAGCAGTGAAAGAGGACAGGAGATGAACACTGAAGCTTTCTTT	CASSERGQEMNTEAFF
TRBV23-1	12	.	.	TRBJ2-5	TGCGCCAGCAGTCAATCGGACGAGACCCAGTACTTC	CASSQSDETQYF
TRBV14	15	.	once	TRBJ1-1	TGTGCCAGCAGCCAAGGTGTCGGCTTGAACACTGAAGCTTTCTTT	CASSQGVGLNTEAFF
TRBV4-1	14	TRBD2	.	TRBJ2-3	TGCGCCAGCAGCCAAGAGAGCGGGAGCTATACGCAGTATTTT	CASSQESGSYTQYF
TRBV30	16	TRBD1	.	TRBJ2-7	TGTGCCTGGAGTGTATATGGGACAGGGAGCTCCTACGAGCAGTACTTC	CAWSVYGTGSSYEQYF
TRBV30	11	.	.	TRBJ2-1	TGTGCCTGGAGTGGGTTCACGGAGCAGTTCTTC	CAWSGFTEQFF
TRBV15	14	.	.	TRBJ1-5	TGTGCCACCAGCAGGGCCACAGGGAGTCAGCCCCAGCATTTT	CATSRATGSQPQHF
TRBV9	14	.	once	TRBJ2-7	TGTGCCAGCAGCGCAGGGACCCTAATCTACGAGCAGTACTTC	CASSAGTLIYEQYF
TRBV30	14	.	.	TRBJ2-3	TGTGCCTCAAGCTTGGGGTCTAGCACAGATACGCAGTATTTT	CASSLGSSTDTQYF
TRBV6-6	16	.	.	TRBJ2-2	TGTGCCAGCATGGTCTACAGGGAAGGGCTGTCCGGGGAGCTGTTTTTT	CASMVYREGLSGELFF
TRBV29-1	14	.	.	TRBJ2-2	TGCAGCGTTGTCGGGTTACAAAACACCGGGGAGCTGTTTTTT	CSVVGLQNTGELFF
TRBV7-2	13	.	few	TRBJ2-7	TGTGCCAGCAGCAAGACACGGACCTACGAGCAGTACTTC	CASSKTRTYEQYF
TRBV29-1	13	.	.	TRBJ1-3	TGCAGCCTGGAGGGTGCTGGTGGAAACACCATATATTTT	CSLEGAGGNTIYF
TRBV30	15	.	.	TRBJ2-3	TGTGCCTGGAGTCTTGGCGGAACTAGCACAGATACGCAGTATTTT	CAWSLGGTSTDTQYF